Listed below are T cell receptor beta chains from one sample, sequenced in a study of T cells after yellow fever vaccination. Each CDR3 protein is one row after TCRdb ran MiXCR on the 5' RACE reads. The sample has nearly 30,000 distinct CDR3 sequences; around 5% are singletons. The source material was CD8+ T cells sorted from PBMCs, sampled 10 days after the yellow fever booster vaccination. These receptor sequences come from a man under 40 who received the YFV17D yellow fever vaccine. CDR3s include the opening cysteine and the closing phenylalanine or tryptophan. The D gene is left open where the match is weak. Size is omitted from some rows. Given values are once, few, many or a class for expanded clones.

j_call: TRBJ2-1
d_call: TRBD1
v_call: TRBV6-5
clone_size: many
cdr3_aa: CASGYRDRVFLVGNEQFF
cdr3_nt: TGTGCCAGCGGGTATCGGGACAGGGTTTTTTTAGTTGGAAATGAGCAGTTCTTC

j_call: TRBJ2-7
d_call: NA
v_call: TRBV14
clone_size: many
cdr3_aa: CASSQGIGEQYF
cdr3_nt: TGTGCCAGCAGCCAAGGAATAGGGGAGCAGTACTTC

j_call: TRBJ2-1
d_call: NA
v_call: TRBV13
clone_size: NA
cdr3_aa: CAISLRAEQFF
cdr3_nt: TGTGCCATCAGCTTAAGAGCGGAGCAGTTCTTC

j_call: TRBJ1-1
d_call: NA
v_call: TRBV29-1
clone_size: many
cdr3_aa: CSVQPLGMRAFF
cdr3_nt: TGCAGCGTCCAGCCACTAGGTATGCGAGCTTTCTTT

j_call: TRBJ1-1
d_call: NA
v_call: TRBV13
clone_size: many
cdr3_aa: CASSRNTEAFF
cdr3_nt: TGTGCCAGCAGCCGGAACACTGAAGCTTTCTTT

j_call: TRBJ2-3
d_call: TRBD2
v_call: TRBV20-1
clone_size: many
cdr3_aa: CSAKLTSGRLTDTQYF
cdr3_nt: TGCAGTGCAAAGTTGACTAGCGGGAGGCTGACAGATACGCAGTATTTT

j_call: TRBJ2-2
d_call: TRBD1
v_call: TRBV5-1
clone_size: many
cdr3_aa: CASSLYRGGDTGELFF
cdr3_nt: TGCGCCAGCAGCTTGTACAGGGGTGGTGACACCGGGGAGCTGTTTTTT

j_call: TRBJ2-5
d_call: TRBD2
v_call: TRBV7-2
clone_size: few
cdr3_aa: CASSLASGSETQYF
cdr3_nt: TGTGCCAGCAGCTTAGCTAGCGGGTCAGAGACCCAGTACTTC

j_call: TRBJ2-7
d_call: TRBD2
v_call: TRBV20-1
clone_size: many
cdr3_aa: CSAREGRGYYEQYF
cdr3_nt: TGCAGTGCTAGAGAGGGGCGGGGGTACTACGAGCAGTACTTC

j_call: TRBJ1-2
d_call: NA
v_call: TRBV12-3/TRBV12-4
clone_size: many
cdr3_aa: CASSQEAAGLYGYTF
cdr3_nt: TGTGCCAGCAGTCAGGAGGCAGCTGGGCTCTATGGCTACACCTTC

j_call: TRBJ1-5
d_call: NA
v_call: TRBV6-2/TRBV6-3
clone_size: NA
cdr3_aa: CASSYPSGGPNQPQHF
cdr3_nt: TGTGCCAGCAGTTACCCCTCGGGGGGCCCGAATCAGCCCCAGCATTTT

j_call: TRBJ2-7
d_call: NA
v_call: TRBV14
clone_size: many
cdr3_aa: CASSQGTEQYF
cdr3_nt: TGTGCCAGCAGCCAAGGGACCGAGCAGTACTTC

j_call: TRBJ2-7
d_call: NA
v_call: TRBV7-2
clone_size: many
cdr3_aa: CASSLAGGHYEQYF
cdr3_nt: TGTGCCAGCAGCTTAGCGGGAGGTCACTACGAGCAGTACTTC

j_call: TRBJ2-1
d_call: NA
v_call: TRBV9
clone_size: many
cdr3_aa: CASSPWGNEQFF
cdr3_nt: TGTGCCAGCAGCCCCTGGGGGAATGAGCAGTTCTTC

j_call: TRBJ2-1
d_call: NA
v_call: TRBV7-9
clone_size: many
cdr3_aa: CASSLVGGAFNEQFF
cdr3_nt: TGTGCCAGCAGCTTAGTAGGGGGAGCCTTCAATGAGCAGTTCTTC

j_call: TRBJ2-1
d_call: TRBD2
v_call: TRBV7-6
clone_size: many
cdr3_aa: CASSLVAGGNEQFF
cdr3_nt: TGTGCCAGCAGCTTAGTTGCGGGAGGGAATGAGCAGTTCTTC

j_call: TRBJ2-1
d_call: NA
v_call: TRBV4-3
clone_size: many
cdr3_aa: CASSPYGGEGYEQFF
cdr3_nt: TGCGCCAGCAGCCCCTACGGGGGAGAGGGGTATGAGCAGTTCTTC

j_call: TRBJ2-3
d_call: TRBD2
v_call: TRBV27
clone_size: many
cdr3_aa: CASSFLAVDTQYF
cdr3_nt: TGTGCCAGCAGTTTCCTAGCGGTAGATACGCAGTATTTT

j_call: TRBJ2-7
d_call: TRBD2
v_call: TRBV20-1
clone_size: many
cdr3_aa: CSAQTLAGESYEQYF
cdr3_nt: TGCAGTGCCCAGACCCTAGCGGGAGAGTCCTACGAGCAGTACTTC

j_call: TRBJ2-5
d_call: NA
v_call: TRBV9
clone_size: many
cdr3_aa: CASSVDTRVGETQYF
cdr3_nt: TGTGCCAGCAGCGTAGATACAAGGGTCGGGGAGACCCAGTACTTC